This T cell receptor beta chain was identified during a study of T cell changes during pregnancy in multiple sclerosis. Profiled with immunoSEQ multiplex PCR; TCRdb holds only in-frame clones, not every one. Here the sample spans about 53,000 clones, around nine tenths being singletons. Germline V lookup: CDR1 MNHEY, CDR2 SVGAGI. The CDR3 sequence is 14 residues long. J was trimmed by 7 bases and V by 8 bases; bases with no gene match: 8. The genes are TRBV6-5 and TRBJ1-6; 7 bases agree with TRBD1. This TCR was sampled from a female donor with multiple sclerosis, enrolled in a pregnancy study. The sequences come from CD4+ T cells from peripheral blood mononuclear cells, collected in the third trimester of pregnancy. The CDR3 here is CASGGQWENSPLHF. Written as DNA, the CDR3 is TGTGCCAGCGGGGGACAGTGGGAGAATTCACCCCTCCACTTT.